This T cell receptor (beta chain) was found in a study of T cells in Graves' hyperthyroidism and ophthalmopathy. This clonotype was recorded many times. Amplification of TCR beta CDR3 regions was performed using RNA transcripts as template. The study used the HTBI primer set for a first-round RT-PCR of the TCR CDR3. Each CDR3 protein gets one entry after TCRdb re-called the multiplex PCR reads with MiXCR. This table holds 560,000 or so distinct CDR3 sequences, about 20% found once. The CDR3 is made up of 14 amino acids. After removal of 9 bases from V and 1 base from J, the junction contained 8 bases not matched to a gene. The germline gives CDR1 SNHLY, CDR2 FYNNEI.

Sequencing used blood. This receptor was obtained from a man in his forties with Graves' ophthalmopathy. This chain links TRBV2 with TRBJ2-7; 8 bases map to TRBD1. CDR3: CASSPDRVSYEQYF. CDR3 nucleotides: TGTGCCAGTTCCCCGGACAGGGTTTCCTACGAGCAGTACTTC.